This TCR beta chain was sequenced for a study of cytomegalovirus exposure and HLA in healthy donors. Study-wide findings and caveats: Later on, an analysis showed TCR association rates differing by HLA locus, with DRB1 the most and HLA-C the fewest.

V lost 3 bases and J 3 bases, leaving 8 bases between the germline ends. Germline V gives CDR1 SGHTA, CDR2 FQGNSA. The CDR3 contains 14 residues. On this clone itself: The antigen is unknown.

The PCR had 60 Vbeta and 13 Jbeta primers. Study processing details: A later analysis counted 80 million or so unique TCR beta chains, roughly 11 million shared. Generated by immunoSEQ multiplex PCR, the TCRdb table keeps only in-frame clones and is missing some. V, J and clone size reflect that table, while D and trimming were determined from the DNA. This repertoire shows more than 95,000 clones, about three quarters found once; its top ten account for over 10%. The sequenced material came from PBMCs. This sequence joins TRBV7-2 and TRBJ1-4, with D unclear. The receptor was isolated from a woman between 55 and 75 years old in good health and CMV-seropositive. Here the CDR3 DNA reads TGTGCCAGCAGCTTGACAAGCCCTAATGAAAAACTGTTTTTT. This gives the protein CASSLTSPNEKLFF.